The rows below give T cell receptor beta chains drawn from one sample of a study of blood T cells in healthy people across ages. TCRdb re-analysed the 5' RACE reads in MiXCR, keeping a single row per CDR3 protein. This sample has under 700,000 distinct CDR3 sequences; 20% to 30% occur once, and the top ten carry just under 9%. This same sample was also taken into another study, of T cells of mothers and their children.

Sequenced: blood. Receptors were obtained from a boy aged 10-17 years in good health. Each CDR3 is given with its conserved first and last residue. Fields, in order: D gene, clone size, J gene, V gene, CDR3 DNA, CDR3 protein. A D gene is named only where the DNA matches it firmly. Only some rows state a clone size, as once, few, many or a class for expanded clones.

NA | NA | TRBJ2-1 | TRBV7-2 | TGTGCCAGCAGCTCGCCGGGATATGAGCAGTTCTTC | CASSSPGYEQFF
NA | NA | TRBJ2-5 | TRBV7-9 | TGTGCCAGCAGCTTAAGTATGACGGTCGGGGAGACCCAGTACTTC | CASSLSMTVGETQYF
NA | NA | TRBJ2-7 | TRBV30 | TGTGCCTCCGAGGGCGGTTACGGGGACTACGAGCAGTACTTC | CASEGGYGDYEQYF
NA | NA | TRBJ2-1 | TRBV4-3 | TGCGCCAGCAGCCAAGGGACGGGGAAGAATGAGCAGTTCTTC | CASSQGTGKNEQFF
NA | few | TRBJ2-7 | TRBV28 | TGTGCCAGCAGTTTCCGGGGGACTTCCTACGAGCAGTACTTC | CASSFRGTSYEQYF
TRBD1 | NA | TRBJ2-5 | TRBV6-6 | TGTGCCAGCAGTTCAGGACAGGGCCCAGAGACCCAGTACTTC | CASSSGQGPETQYF
TRBD1 | NA | TRBJ1-3 | TRBV5-1 | TGCGCCAGCAGCCTCGGGACAGGGACTGGAAACACCATATATTTT | CASSLGTGTGNTIYF
NA | NA | TRBJ2-5 | TRBV7-2 | TGTGCCAGCAGCCCCCGTGAGGACAGACAAGAGACCCAGTACTTC | CASSPREDRQETQYF
TRBD2 | few | TRBJ2-2 | TRBV9 | TGTGCCAGCAGCGTAGATTCGAGCGGGGTTAGGTACACCGGGGAGCTGTTTTTT | CASSVDSSGVRYTGELFF
TRBD2 | few | TRBJ2-7 | TRBV7-9 | TGTGCCAGCAGCTTAGGAGAGAGCGGGAGGGCTCACGAGCAGTACTTC | CASSLGESGRAHEQYF
TRBD2 | many | TRBJ2-7 | TRBV11-2 | TGTGCCAGCAGCGGTCCGGCGGGAGACCCCTACGAGCAGTACTTC | CASSGPAGDPYEQYF
NA | few | TRBJ2-1 | TRBV29-1 | TGCAGCGTTGCAGGGGATGAGCAGTTCTTC | CSVAGDEQFF
NA | few | TRBJ2-3 | TRBV12-3/TRBV12-4 | TGTGCCAGCAGATTCCCTAGGGCCACAGATACGCAGTATTTT | CASRFPRATDTQYF
TRBD1 | NA | TRBJ1-2 | TRBV12-3/TRBV12-4 | TGTGCCAGCAGTAGCCCGGGACAGGCAATAACGGATGGCTACACCTTC | CASSSPGQAITDGYTF
TRBD2 | NA | TRBJ2-6 | TRBV10-3 | TGTGCCATCATGAGACTAGCGGGAGGGACTACTGGGGCCAACGTCCTGGCTTTC | CAIMRLAGGTTGANVLAF
NA | few | TRBJ2-5 | TRBV7-9 | TGTGCCAGCAGCTTCGTACAGGGAAGTCCCCCAGAGACCCAGTACTTC | CASSFVQGSPPETQYF
NA | few | TRBJ1-5 | TRBV6-2/TRBV6-3 | TGTGCCAGCAGTCCCCTGACAGGTGCCGCCTCACCCCAGCATTTT | CASSPLTGAASPQHF
NA | few | TRBJ2-7 | TRBV7-9 | TGTGCCAGCAGCTCTGGGACCAGCTGGGAGCAGTACTTC | CASSSGTSWEQYF
NA | NA | TRBJ2-3 | TRBV20-1 | TGCAGTGCTAGGGTTGAGGGAGGGGGGCCGGATACGCAGTATTTT | CSARVEGGGPDTQYF
NA | NA | TRBJ2-7 | TRBV20-1 | TGCAGTGCTAGTCTTAAGGAGCCTGGGTACGAGCAGTACTTC | CSASLKEPGYEQYF
NA | NA | TRBJ2-3 | TRBV15 | TGTGCCACCAGCCTGGAAGTTAGCACAGATACGCAGTATTTT | CATSLEVSTDTQYF
TRBD2 | few | TRBJ2-7 | TRBV10-3 | TGTGCCACCAGGAGTCCAGGGGGACTAGCGTGGGAGCAGTACTTC | CATRSPGGLAWEQYF
TRBD1 | many | TRBJ2-5 | TRBV4-2 | TGTGCCAGCAGCCAAGATAGGTGGGCAGGGGGTGAGGAGACCCAGTACTTC | CASSQDRWAGGEETQYF
NA | NA | TRBJ2-7 | TRBV9 | TGTGCCAGCAGCGCCTATGATGCGGCCTACGAGCAGTACTTC | CASSAYDAAYEQYF
NA | NA | TRBJ2-2 | TRBV6-4 | TGTGCCAGCCGAGCTGACCGGGATATCACCGGGGAGCTGTTTTTT | CASRADRDITGELFF
NA | NA | TRBJ1-4 | TRBV28 | TGTGCCAGCAGGACAGCAACTAATGAAAAACTGTTTTTT | CASRTATNEKLFF
TRBD2 | few | TRBJ2-1 | TRBV5-1 | TGCGCCAGCAGCTTGGCAAAGACTAGCGGGGCGGACAATGAGCAGTTCTTC | CASSLAKTSGADNEQFF
NA | once | TRBJ2-7 | TRBV27 | TGTGCCAGCAGTTACGAGGAAGGCTACGAGCAGTACTTC | CASSYEEGYEQYF
TRBD2 | NA | TRBJ2-3 | TRBV7-3 | TGTGCCAGCAGCTTAAAGGGGGCGGCTAGCGGGGGCACAGATACGCAGTATTTT | CASSLKGAASGGTDTQYF
NA | NA | TRBJ2-5 | TRBV9 | TGTGCCAGCAGCGTGGGGCCCACACTGGAGACCCAGTACTTC | CASSVGPTLETQYF
NA | NA | TRBJ2-2 | TRBV9 | TGTGCCAGCATGGGACCCCTCCCCGGGACCGGGGAGCTGTTTTTT | CASMGPLPGTGELFF
NA | NA | TRBJ2-5 | TRBV28 | TGTGCCAGCGGGACTCGGGCTAGCGTAACCCAAGAGACCCAGTACTTC | CASGTRASVTQETQYF